This T cell receptor beta chain was found in a study of beta chain features in type 1 diabetes (dated by TCRdb to the late 2010s). Notes on the research overall: Patients and healthy donors did not differ in mean age, gender distribution, total cell number or subset yield. A total of approximately 100 million sorted cells were examined across all samples, and the number of cells per subset was strongly correlated with RNA yield. The study compared TCRB repertoires of sorted circulating CD4+ T cell subsets between recently diagnosed type 1 diabetes patients and matched healthy donors. Naive and central memory subsets were obtained from all 30 or so donors, but regulatory and stem cell-like memory subsets were isolated from only 8 patients and about 8 healthy donors.

Beyond this particular receptor, the publication reports: HLA sub-analyses involved small numbers of individuals, so any influence of HLA type on TCRB rearrangement remained unresolved. Naive, central memory and regulatory TCRB repertoires appeared to be more alike among patients than among healthy donors. Shorter templates might be favored by PCR, yet because patient and control samples were amplified and corrected together, any such skew would affect both groups equally. Because cDNA rather than genomic DNA was sequenced, highly expressing activated cells could have been over-represented, although no difference in activation and CD3 levels was found between groups. Fewer insertions and more nucleotide deletions at VDJ recombination sites were observed in patients with type 1 diabetes, implying thymic rearrangement abnormalities. A moderate but significant shortening of TCRB CDR3 length was observed in type 1 diabetes patients in all four CD4+ subsets.

Taken from cysteine to phenylalanine, the CDR3 has 14 residues. CDR3 DNA is the only sequence kept; it has 42 bases, read in frame from the first base. V and J are truncated by 2 bases and 7 bases respectively, leaving an intervening sequence of 12 bases. CDR1 is given as ENHRY and CDR2 as SYGVKD, both from the germline V gene. The entire isolated RNA was reverse transcribed using the High Capacity cDNA Reverse Transcription Kit, and thus expressed TCRB transcripts were sequenced. Deep immunoSEQ sequencing was applied to naive, central memory and regulatory T cell samples, giving an average of around 3.8 million total reads per sample. Sorted cells were lysed in RLT buffer, and RNA was extracted using DNase-treated RNeasy Micro or Mini kits according to cell number. To prevent cross-contamination, every cell subset was processed on its own, while patient and healthy donor samples were processed together. TCRB sequences were amplified from cDNA with the immunoSEQ multiplex PCR, producing 87-bp fragments spanning the CDR3 region. Sequencing of the amplicons was performed on the Illumina HiSeq platform. The published analysis was carried out like this. PCR bias was computationally corrected using synthetic template baselines, reads within Hamming distance 2 were collapsed, and singletons that could not be merged were discarded. Reads were aligned against IMGT to assign V, D and J genes, CDR3 length and insertions or deletions at six rearrangement sites. Clonotype counts were normalized to sorted cell number within each subset before computing true diversity and Gini coefficients with the tcR R package. Repertoire sharing was quantified using the overlap coefficient calculated on TCRB nucleotide sequences. What TCRdb holds here is the immuneACCESS table cut down to in-frame rearrangements. Part of the clones is not present; checked against another copy, under half of the missing clones reflect an unresolved V gene, and the others are unexplained. V, J and clone size are those of that table, while D and trimming were read from the DNA. In all, the sample holds about 240,000 clones, and 25% to 30% of those were seen once. The ten largest make up 4% of the sample.

Note on this clone: No cognate antigen has been identified for it. No quality values exist for individual bases; no much larger clone is one base distant.

Each donor gave one peripheral blood draw, roughly 110 mL on average, collected into heparinised tubes. Using a panel that included CD45RO, CCR7, CD25, CD127, CD95 and CD27, naive, central memory, regulatory and stem cell-like memory CD4+ T cells were sorted on a BD FACSAria II. Purity was above 95% for every sorted population. PBMCs were isolated immediately by Lymphoprep density gradient centrifugation and stained directly without culture. Samples were stained and sorted in pairs, with one healthy donor and one patient per experiment, so that batch effects were minimized. The material sequenced was central memory CD4+ T cells from blood. The chain is assembled from TRBV10-3 and TRBJ2-1, with the D gene too uncertain to name. The clonotype was recovered from a man aged 25 to 40 in good health. Here the CDR3 is given as CAISEGKGGNEQFF. The DNA sequence is as follows: TGTGCCATCAGTGAGGGGAAGGGTGGAAATGAGCAGTTCTTC.